The sequence of this T cell receptor (beta chain) was determined in a study of blood T cell repertoires in COVID-19. In its sample, this clone was seen once. Deletions cut 2 bases from V and 1 base from J, with 9 bases between. The CDR3 is made up of 14 amino acids. From germline, CDR1 is SGHRS and CDR2 YFSETQ. Clones were sequenced by immunoSEQ multiplex PCR, and TCRdb holds only the in-frame ones, with some missing. This sample has 110,000 to 150,000 clones, with about 89% found just once. The V and J genes are TRBV5-1 and TRBJ1-1; D is undetermined. Source material: PBMCs or T cells enriched from blood (not recorded which). This TCR derives from a man in his fifties or sixties who had recovered from COVID-19. The CDR3 bases are TGCGCCAGCAGCTTCAGGCCTGCGAACACTGAAGCTTTCTTT. It encodes CASSFRPANTEAFF.